A single TCR beta chain is shown here with its context. The data belong to a study of cytomegalovirus exposure and HLA in healthy donors. Germline CDR1 MDHEN, CDR2 SYDVKM. CDR3 size: 13 residues. With V trimmed by 6 bases and J by 6 bases, 3 bases remained unmatched. A multiplex PCR was run with 60 Vbeta primers and 13 Jbeta primers. Using immunoSEQ multiplex PCR, the repertoire was profiled, and TCRdb retains in-frame clones only, with some absent. The repertoire includes over 120,000 clones, roughly 78% of them detected once, and around 2.9% sits in the top ten. The TCR comes from a female donor in good health and CMV-seronegative. The specimen was PBMCs. The V and J genes are TRBV28 and TRBJ2-1; 9 nucleotides agree with TRBD1. CDR3 in amino acids: CASSPTGGNEQFF. The CDR3 region has the DNA TGTGCCAGCAGCCCGACAGGGGGCAATGAGCAGTTCTTC. Drawing the rest from reference TRBV28 and TRBJ2-1, the complete variable domain is DVKVTQSSRYLVKRTGEKVFLECVQDMDHENMFWYRQDPGLGLRLIYFSYDVKMKEKGDIPEGYSVSREKKERFSLILESASTNQTSMYLCASSPTGGNEQFFGPGTRLTVL.